These 5 T cell receptor beta chains originate from one sample sequenced in a study of blood T cell repertoires in COVID-19. Produced via immunoSEQ multiplex PCR; TCRdb's table is partial and in-frame only. The sample has around 300,000 clones; approximately 86% are singletons. The sample was peripheral blood. These receptors originate from a woman in her 30s who had recovered from COVID-19.

The gene calls are TRBV6-5 and TRBJ1-1, with D perhaps matching TRBD1 (5 bases). CDR3 length: 11 residues. Germline loops: CDR1 MNHEY, CDR2 SVGAGI. V lost 2 bases and J 7 bases, leaving 5 bases between the germline ends. CDR3 sequence (DNA): TGTGCCAGCAGTTACGACAGTGAAGCTTTCTTT. It is translated as CASSYDSEAFF.

The chain joins TRBV6-5 to TRBJ2-7; TRBD2 aligns across 7 bases. V was pared by 6 bases and J by 3 bases, with 11 bases of the junction left unmatched. Per germline, CDR1 MNHEY and CDR2 SVGAGI. This CDR3 has 15 residues. CDR3 in DNA: TGTGCCAGCAGGGATAATGACGGGGGGTTCTACGAGCAGTACTTC. Translating it yields CASRDNDGGFYEQYF.

The chain has TRBV2 and TRBJ1-1; D unresolved. V lost 6 bases to trimming and J lost 2 bases, with 7 bases between them. There are 12 residues in the CDR3. CDR1 and CDR2 from the germline V gene are SNHLY and FYNNEI. In DNA form, the CDR3 reads TGTGCCAGCAGGAGCATTAACACTGAAGCTTTCTTT. This gives the protein CASRSINTEAFF.

The rearrangement joins TRBV4-3 to TRBJ2-1; 11 bases are a match to TRBD2. The CDR3 has 15 amino acids. V shed 6 bases and J 8 bases; nucleotides not matched to a gene: 9. The germline V gene encodes CDR1 LGHNA and CDR2 YSLEER. The CDR3 coding sequence is TGCGCCAGCAGTTTAGCGGGAGGGCCGTGGGATGAGCAGTTCTTC. Encoded protein: CASSLAGGPWDEQFF.

The rearrangement links TRBV13 to TRBJ2-1, with TRBD2 identical over 7 bases. Germline CDR1 reads PRHDT; CDR2 reads FYEKMQ (reference sequence). This CDR3 has 13 amino acids. J gave up 8 bases and V 6 bases, and 7 bases lay outside the gene matches. CDR3 protein: CASRRAGSHEQFF. The CDR3 DNA sequence: TGTGCCAGCAGGAGAGCGGGGTCCCATGAGCAGTTCTTC.